These 16 T cell receptor beta chains came from one sample sequenced in a study of spatial heterogeneity in lung cancer. Study-wide points: Counts of expanded alpha and beta TCRs within tumors tracked the tumor nonsynonymous mutation count.

Antigen specificity for these receptors is unknown. Stated time point: sample taken at primary tumor resection. TCRdb recomputed calls from the 5' RACE reads with MiXCR, one row per CDR3 protein. The data contain approximately 4,300 distinct CDR3 sequences, 6% to 7% of them singletons. The specimen was lung tumor tissue, collected at surgery. Every receptor here comes from a male donor with early-stage non-small cell lung cancer.

A few counts support this clonotype. The chain uses TRBV24-1 and TRBJ2-2; weak D call: TRBD2 (6 bases). CDR3 length: 15 residues. Trimming shortened V by 11 bases and J by 8 bases, and 23 bases separated the two germline ends. Germline-derived CDR1 and CDR2 are KGHDR and SFDVKD. The CDR3 sequence: CAKVRRDSGKGELFF. The CDR3 nucleotides read TGTGCCAAGGTCCGCCGGGACTCGGGGAAAGGGGAGCTGTTTTTT.

By sample fraction, this clonotype is medium-sized. The chain combines TRBV27 with TRBJ2-3, with 7 bases identical to TRBD1. From germline, CDR1 is MNHEY and CDR2 SMNVEV (reference sequence). V lost 6 bases, J lost 6 bases, and 3 bases stayed unmatched. The CDR3 spans 12 residues. CDR3 sequence reads: CASRIQGDTQYF. The CDR3 nucleotides read TGTGCCAGCAGAATACAGGGGGATACGCAGTATTTT.

This clonotype appeared many times. The rearrangement uses TRBV24-1 and TRBJ1-5, with TRBD1 matching 7 bases. The V and J ends lost 0 bases and 13 bases, in that order; junction bases with no gene match: 8. CDR3 length: 14 residues. From germline, CDR1 is KGHDR and CDR2 SFDVKD. DNA of the CDR3: TGTGCCACCAGTGATTTGCGGACAGGCTGGGTTCAGCATTTT. Translating it yields CATSDLRTGWVQHF.

By share of the sample, this clonotype is medium-sized. The rearrangement links TRBV20-1 to TRBJ2-7, with no clear D. Germline CDR1 is DFQATT and CDR2 is SNEGSKA (reference sequence). The CDR3 contains 15 residues. V lost 3 bases, J lost 3 bases, and 18 bases lay in between. The CDR3 region is CSASNPLQTHYEQYF. The CDR3, as DNA: TGCAGTGCTAGCAACCCCCTGCAAACCCACTACGAGCAGTACTTC.

This clonotype was seen at least ten times. V gene TRBV12-3 or TRBV12-4 combines with J gene TRBJ1-2; D gene ambiguous. The V gene lost 5 bases and the J gene lost 0 bases, with 10 bases spanning the gap. CDR3 length: 14 residues. The CDR3: CASSLDSTNYGYTF. CDR3 nucleotides: TGTGCCAGCAGTCTGGACTCCACTAACTATGGCTACACCTTC.

In this sample, this clonotype is medium-sized. The chain combines TRBV29-1 with TRBJ1-5, with D possibly being TRBD1 (6 bases). Germline lookup yields CDR1 SQVTM and CDR2 ANQGSEA. The ends were cut back, 6 bases at V and 3 bases at J, with 12 bases in the middle. CDR3 length: 13 residues. The CDR3 spells CSVADSLNQPQHF. Written as DNA, the CDR3 is TGCAGCGTCGCGGACAGCCTCAATCAGCCCCAGCATTTT. The entire variable domain, with the rest obtained from reference TRBV29-1 and TRBJ1-5, is as follows: SAVISQKPSRDICQRGTSLTIQCQVDSQVTMMFWYRQQPGQSLTLIATANQGSEATYESGFVIDKFPISRPNLTFSTLTVSNMSPEDSSIYLCSVADSLNQPQHFGDGTRLSIL.

This clonotype was seen only a few times. The V and J genes are TRBV12-3 or TRBV12-4 and TRBJ1-5; D is unclear. CDR3 length equals 12 residues. Deletions cut 3 bases from V and 7 bases from J, with 7 bases between. The DNA of the CDR3 is TGTGCCAGCAGTTTGCCCCCCCAGCCCCAGCATTTT. Encoded protein: CASSLPPQPQHF.

By share, this clonotype counts as medium-sized. The V call is TRBV19, the J call TRBJ1-5; the match to TRBD1 covers 12 bases. The CDR3 spans 16 residues. Trimming took 3 bases from V and 6 from J; bases not matched to a gene: 6. Germline loops: CDR1 LNHDA, CDR2 SQIVND (reference sequence). The CDR3 nucleotides read TGTGCCAGTAGTATTCCGGGACAGGGGGCTCGTCAGCCCCAGCATTTT. Protein sequence: CASSIPGQGARQPQHF.

By share, this clonotype ranks as medium-sized (0.01 to 0.1%). The CDR3 region has the DNA TGTGCCAGCAGCCTTAGTCAGGGGCCTGGTGAAAAACTGTTTTTT. Translation: CASSLSQGPGEKLFF. The V gene is TRBV14, the J gene TRBJ1-4; D is perhaps TRBD1 (6 bases). CDR3 length: 15 amino acids. Trimming took 4 bases from V and 7 from J, leaving 16 bases between them. From germline, CDR1 is SGHDN and CDR2 FVKESK. The full variable domain, completed using reference TRBV14 and TRBJ1-4, is EAGVTQFPSHSVIEKGQTVTLRCDPISGHDNLYWYRRVMGKEIKFLLHFVKESKQDESGMPNNRFLAERTGGTYSTLKVQPAELEDSGVYFCASSLSQGPGEKLFFGSGTQLSVL.

This clonotype was seen at least ten times. V is TRBV7-9 and J is TRBJ1-5; D may be TRBD1 (5 bases). Germline V gives CDR1 SEHNR, CDR2 FQNEAQ (reference sequence). CDR3 size: 15 residues. Trimming removed 5 bases from V and 0 bases from J, with 11 bases in between. The CDR3 region is CASSQGDYSNQPQHF. DNA of the CDR3: TGTGCCAGCAGCCAAGGGGACTATAGCAATCAGCCCCAGCATTTT.

There are a few counts of this clonotype. The V and J genes are TRBV4-3 and TRBJ1-2; D gene unclear. Trimming took 4 bases from V and 4 from J, leaving 10 bases between them. The CDR3 has 13 amino acids. The germline V gene encodes CDR1 LGHNA and CDR2 YSLEER. As DNA, the CDR3 is TGCGCCAGCAGCCTAATCGGATCCTATGGCTACACCTTC. It codes for CASSLIGSYGYTF.

This clonotype is labeled as medium-sized. The chain links TRBV30 to TRBJ1-6, with TRBD1 matching 9 bases. Germline lookup yields CDR1 GTSNPN and CDR2 SVGIG (reference sequence). With V trimmed by 1 base and J by 7 bases, 2 bases remained unmatched. The CDR3 contains 14 residues. Written as DNA, the CDR3 is TGTGCCTGGAGTGCGGACAGGGGCAATTCACCCCTCCACTTT. It translates to CAWSADRGNSPLHF.

Relative to its sample, this clonotype is medium-sized. The rearrangement joins TRBV7-2 to TRBJ2-7; the match to TRBD2 covers 8 bases. The CDR3 is 14 residues long. Germline V gene data show CDR1 as SGHTA and CDR2 as FQGNSA. With 3 bases clipped from V and 2 bases from J, the junction kept 3 bases outside the gene matches. CDR3 nucleotide sequence: TGTGCCAGCAGCTTGGGGACTAGGGCCTACGAGCAGTACTTC. As protein: CASSLGTRAYEQYF.

This clonotype rates as medium-sized. V and J are TRBV2 and TRBJ1-5; the match to TRBD1 covers 10 bases. The CDR3 runs 14 residues. Germline trimming cut 7 bases from V and 6 bases from J; bases unmatched to any gene: 6. CDR1 and CDR2 (germline): SNHLY, FYNNEI. The DNA of the CDR3 is TGTGCCAGCACTGGGACAGGGGATGGTCAGCCCCAGCATTTT. Residues: CASTGTGDGQPQHF.

In its sample, this clonotype ranks as medium-sized. V is TRBV28 and J is TRBJ2-7; no reliable D call. Germline V gives CDR1 MDHEN, CDR2 SYDVKM. Trimming cost V 4 bases and J 4 bases, with 5 bases left between them. The CDR3 has 11 residues. CDR3 DNA: TGTGCCAGCAGTTCGGAGTACGAGCAGTACTTC. It yields the protein CASSSEYEQYF.

This clonotype has a count of ten or more. The V call is TRBV6-5, the J call TRBJ1-1; tentative D call: TRBD1 (5 bases). CDR1 and CDR2 (germline): MNHEY, SVGAGI. The V and J ends lost 4 bases and 1 base respectively, with 19 bases between them. The CDR3 has 17 amino acids. The DNA of the CDR3 is TGTGCCAGCAGTTGGGGTGGGGCGCCGGGATGGAACACTGAAGCTTTCTTT. It yields the protein CASSWGGAPGWNTEAFF.